This T cell receptor beta chain was obtained from a study of T cell responses to AZD1222 COVID-19 vaccine. CDR1 is DFQATT, CDR2 SNEGSKA, per germline (reference sequence). The CDR3 has 11 residues. TCRdb's table, derived via immunoSEQ multiplex PCR, lists solely in-frame clones and lacks some. This sample has over 150,000 clones, with around 89% found just once. Findings and limits, study-wide: Per reports, nearly half of all spike-specific TCRs target regions that are unmutated in variants. Most donors were white British and more were female, and clonal diversity was possibly underestimated. Two doses of AZD1222 preceded a rise in Spike-specific TCR breadth and depth.

Turning to this clone: Its antigen is not known. An end of the junction differs from the germline gene, which may be a read error.

J is TRBJ2-5 and V is TRBV20-1; 9 positions match TRBD2. The starting material was peripheral blood, obtained 28 days after the second AZD1222 dose. The TCR comes from an adult who received the AZD1222 COVID-19 vaccine. As DNA, the CDR3 is TGCAGTCCTAGCGGGGAGGAGACCCAGTACTTC. Protein product: CSPSGEETQYF.